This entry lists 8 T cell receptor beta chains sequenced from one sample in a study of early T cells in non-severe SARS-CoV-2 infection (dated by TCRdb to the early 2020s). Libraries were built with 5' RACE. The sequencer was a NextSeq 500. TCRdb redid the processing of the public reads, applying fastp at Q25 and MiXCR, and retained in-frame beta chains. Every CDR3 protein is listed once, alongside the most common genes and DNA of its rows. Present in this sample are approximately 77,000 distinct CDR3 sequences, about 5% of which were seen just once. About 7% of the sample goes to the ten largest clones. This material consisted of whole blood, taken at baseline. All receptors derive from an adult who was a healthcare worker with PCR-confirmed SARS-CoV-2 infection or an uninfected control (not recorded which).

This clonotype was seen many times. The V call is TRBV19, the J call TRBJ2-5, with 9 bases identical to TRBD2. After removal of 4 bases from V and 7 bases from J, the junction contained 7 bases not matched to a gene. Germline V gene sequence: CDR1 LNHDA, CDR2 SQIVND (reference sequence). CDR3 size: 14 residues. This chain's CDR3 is CASSRGTSRRTQYF. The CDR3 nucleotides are TGTGCCAGTAGTAGGGGGACTAGCAGACGGACCCAGTACTTC.

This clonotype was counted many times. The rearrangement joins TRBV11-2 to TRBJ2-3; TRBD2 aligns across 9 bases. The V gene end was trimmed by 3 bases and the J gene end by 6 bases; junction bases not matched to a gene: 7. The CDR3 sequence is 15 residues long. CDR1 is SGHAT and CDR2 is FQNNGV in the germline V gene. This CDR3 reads CASSFLAGVRDTQYF. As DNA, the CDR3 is TGTGCCAGCAGCTTCTTAGCGGGAGTAAGGGATACGCAGTATTTT.

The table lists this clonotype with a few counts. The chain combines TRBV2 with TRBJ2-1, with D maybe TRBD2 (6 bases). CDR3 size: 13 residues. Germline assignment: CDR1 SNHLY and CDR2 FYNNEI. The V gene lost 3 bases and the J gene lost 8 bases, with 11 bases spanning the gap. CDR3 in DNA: TGTGCCAGCAGTGAGAGGGGAGGCGATGAGCAGTTCTTC. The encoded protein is CASSERGGDEQFF.

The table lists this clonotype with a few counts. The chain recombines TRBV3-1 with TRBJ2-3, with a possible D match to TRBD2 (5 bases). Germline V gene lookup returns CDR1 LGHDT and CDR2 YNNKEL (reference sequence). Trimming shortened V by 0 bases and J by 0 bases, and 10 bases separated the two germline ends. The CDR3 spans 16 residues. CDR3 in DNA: TGTGCCAGCAGCCAAGATCCGGGAACTAGCACAGATACGCAGTATTTT. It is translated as CASSQDPGTSTDTQYF.

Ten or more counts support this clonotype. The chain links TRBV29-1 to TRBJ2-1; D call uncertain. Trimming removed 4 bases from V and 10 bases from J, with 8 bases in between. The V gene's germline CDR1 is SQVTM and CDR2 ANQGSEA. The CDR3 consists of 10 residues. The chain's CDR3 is CSVAPEEQFF. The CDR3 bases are TGCAGCGTTGCTCCAGAGGAGCAGTTCTTC.

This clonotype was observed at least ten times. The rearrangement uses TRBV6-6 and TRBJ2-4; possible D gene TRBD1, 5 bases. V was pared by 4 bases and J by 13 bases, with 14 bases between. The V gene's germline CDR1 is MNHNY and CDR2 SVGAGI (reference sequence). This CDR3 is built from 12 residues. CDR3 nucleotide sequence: TGTGCCAGCAGTTTCCACAGGTCCTTCCAGTACTTC. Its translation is CASSFHRSFQYF.

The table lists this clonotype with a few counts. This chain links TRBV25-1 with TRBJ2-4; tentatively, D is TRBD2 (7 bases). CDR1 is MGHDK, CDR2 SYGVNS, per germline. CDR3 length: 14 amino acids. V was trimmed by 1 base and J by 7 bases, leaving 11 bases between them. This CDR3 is CASSEWGGSNIQYF. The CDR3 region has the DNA TGTGCCAGCAGTGAATGGGGGGGCTCTAACATTCAGTACTTC.

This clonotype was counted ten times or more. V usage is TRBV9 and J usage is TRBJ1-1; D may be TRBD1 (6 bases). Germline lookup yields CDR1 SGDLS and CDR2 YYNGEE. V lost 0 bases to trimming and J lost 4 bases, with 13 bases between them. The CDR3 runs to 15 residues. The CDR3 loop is CASSVVAGDSTEAFF. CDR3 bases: TGTGCCAGCAGCGTAGTTGCAGGGGATAGCACTGAAGCTTTCTTT.